The source of this T cell receptor (beta chain) is a study of shared clonotypes between healthy human individuals (dated by TCRdb to the early 2020s). The study in broad terms: The cohort comprised two women and a few men aged 18 to 49 years. Different laboratories and diverse techniques were used to prepare libraries and sequence TCR repertoires, to increase sequencing depth and limit assay-specific biases. Each donor's leukapheresis produced roughly between roughly 0.9 and 8.9 billion PBMCs. For each donor, CD4 naive and CD4 memory were each given three plates, CD8 naive was given two plates, and CD8 memory was given one plate. Blood TCR repertoires of about five healthy adults were deeply sequenced to estimate repertoire size and the extent of clonotype sharing between individuals. Broader findings and caveats from the paper: Because the study included a small number of donors, the genetic and exposure-history diversity represented was limited. When a handful of donors were compared, the shared fraction of clonotypes was about 5% for naive CD4, about 4% for naive CD8, more than 2% for memory CD4, and less than 0.45% for memory CD8. Estimated clonotype richness was generally larger for naive than for memory subsets. Compared with non-shared clonotypes, clonotypes shared by all four sorted-subset donors had higher generation probabilities. Based on pairwise subsampling, the degree of clonotype sharing among donors was expected to be affected by sequencing depth. Rarefaction of sorted-subset datasets indicated incomplete sequencing despite the large sequencing depth. Only blood was sampled, and tissue TCR repertoires likely differ from those in blood.

Details on this clone: There is no known antigen for this receptor. Base qualities are not recorded, but no much larger clone differs from it by a single base.

V and J are truncated by 5 bases and 2 bases respectively, leaving an intervening sequence of 15 bases. The CDR3 numbers 15 residues from cysteine through phenylalanine. The sequence is cut down to CDR3 DNA, 45 bases in frame from base 1. The CDR1 and CDR2 encoded by the germline V gene (reference sequence) are MNHNY and SVGAGI. Healthy HIV-negative adults with no recently reported acute infections or vaccinations were included as donors. Every donor was a Caucasian adult residing in Nashville, Tennessee, USA. CD4+ T cells were enriched through magnetic negative selection, after which naive cells were positively selected on CD45RA and the remaining negative fraction served as the memory subset. Blood was collected by leukapheresis, and PBMCs were isolated by Ficoll-Histopaque density gradient centrifugation and then cryopreserved in liquid nitrogen vapor phase. Purity and quantity of every magnetically sorted T cell population were checked by analytical flow cytometry. Genomic DNA was isolated from every sorted fraction and measured by UV absorbance on a Nanodrop 2000c.

Using the deep immunoSEQ assay, multiplex PCR amplified TCR CDR3 regions from genomic DNA. Extracted genomic DNA from each cell subset was distributed evenly across all wells of several immunoSEQ 96-well plates, and each plate was treated as a replicate. For sorted subsets, 150 to 250 ng genomic DNA, equal to 30,000 to 35,000 T cell genomes, was loaded into each replicate PCR. Purified libraries were quantified with a Qubit 3.0 fluorometer, sized on a Bioanalyzer 2100, and re-quantified with the KAPA Library Quantification kit. A separate single-read 150-cycle Illumina NextSeq 550 flow cell was used to sequence each immunoSEQ 96-well plate. The original methods were these. Because only junctional sequences without quality scores were contained in the immunoSEQ output, filtering matching that applied to full-length reads could not be performed. Sequences were annotated with PyIR, a Python wrapper for IgBLAST v1.9, using IMGT germline references to assign V/J genes and CDR3. Any read was removed if the V/J assignment was weak (E-value above 1e-6), the CDR3 was missing, or the read contained stop codons, out-of-frame junctions, or ambiguous translated residues. V3J clonotypes were defined as sequences sharing the same inferred V gene, J gene, and CDR3 amino acid sequence. To compute the percentage overlap between repertoires, the number of shared unique clonotypes was divided by the size of the smaller repertoire. RTK rarefaction, the Chao1 estimator, and Recon v2.1 estimates of unobserved clonotypes were used to assess repertoire richness. Generation probabilities for all TCRbeta clonotypes obtained by the gDNA method from a handful of donors were computed using OLGA. Held by TCRdb, this immuneACCESS table contains in-frame sequences only and omits some clones. Under half of the omission traces to an unresolved V gene where checked; the cause of the rest is unknown. V and J calls and clone size are those listed in that table; D and trimming were worked out from the DNA. The sample contains more than 2 million clones, approximately 94% of them found a single time. The ten most abundant clones make up around 0.13% of the sample.

The sequencing input was naive CD4+ T cells sorted from blood. What this sample's cell subset or site label stands for: CD45RA+ positively selected. Here the chain combines TRBV6-6 and TRBJ1-2, with an unclear D gene assignment. This sequence originates from a man in his late teens or twenties in good health. CDR3 sequence: CASSHLYQKNYGYTF. The nucleotide sequence reads as follows: TGTGCCAGCAGTCATTTATATCAAAAGAACTATGGCTACACCTTC.